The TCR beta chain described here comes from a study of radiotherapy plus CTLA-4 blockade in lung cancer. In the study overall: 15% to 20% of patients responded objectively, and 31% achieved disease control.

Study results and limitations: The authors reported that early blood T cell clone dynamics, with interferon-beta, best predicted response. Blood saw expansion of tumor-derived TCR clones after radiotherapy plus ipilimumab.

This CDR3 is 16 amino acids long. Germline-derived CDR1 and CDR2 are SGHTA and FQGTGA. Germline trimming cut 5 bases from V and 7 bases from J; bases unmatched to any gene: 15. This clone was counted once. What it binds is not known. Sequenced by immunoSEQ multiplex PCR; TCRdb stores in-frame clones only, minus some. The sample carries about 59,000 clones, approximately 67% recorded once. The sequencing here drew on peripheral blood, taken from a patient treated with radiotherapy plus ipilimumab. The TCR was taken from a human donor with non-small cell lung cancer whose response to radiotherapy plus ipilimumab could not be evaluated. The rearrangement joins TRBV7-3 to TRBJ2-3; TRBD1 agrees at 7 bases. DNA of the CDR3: TGTGCCAGCAGCCCGTCCGGGACAGATAGGGCTAATACGCAGTATTTT. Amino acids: CASSPSGTDRANTQYF.